The 17 T cell receptor beta chains presented below share a single source sample, sequenced in a study of beta chain features in type 1 diabetes. Expressed TCRB transcripts were sequenced, since all the RNA that had been isolated was reverse transcribed. Profiling relied on immunoSEQ multiplex PCR, and the TCRdb table lists in-frame clones only, not all of them. The table has under 550,000 clones, about an eighth seen once; the top ten hold approximately 0.045%. Sequencing used naive CD4+ T cells from blood. The receptor source for this set is a woman aged 18-30 years in good health.

This chain connects TRBV11-3 to TRBJ2-5; the D gene is possibly TRBD1 (5 bases). CDR1 and CDR2 from the germline V gene are SGHNT and YENEEA. The CDR3 is 13 residues long. Trimming cost V 6 bases and J 5 bases, with 13 bases left between them. For the CDR3, the DNA is TGTGCCAGCAGTCCAGGGCTCCGGGAGACCCAGTACTTC. Amino acids: CASSPGLRETQYF.

The rearrangement uses TRBV7-9 and TRBJ2-7; 8 positions match TRBD1. The germline V gene encodes CDR1 SEHNR and CDR2 FQNEAQ (reference sequence). This CDR3 comprises 15 residues. V shed 0 bases, J shed 6 bases, and the junction held 7 bases outside the gene matches. CDR3 sequence (DNA): TGTGCCAGCAGCTTAGCCAGGGGGCAATCTGCCGAGCAGTACGTC. It is translated as CASSLARGQSAEQYV.

This clone occurred a few times. The V and J genes are TRBV7-9 and TRBJ2-2, with 12 bases identical to TRBD2. The germline V gene encodes CDR1 SEHNR and CDR2 FQNEAQ (reference sequence). J lost 6 bases, V lost 5 bases, and 7 bases had no gene match. The length of the CDR3 is 16 residues. Here the CDR3 reads CASSRGTSGFPGELFF. DNA for the CDR3: TGTGCCAGCAGCCGCGGGACTAGCGGGTTTCCCGGGGAGCTGTTTTTT.

V and J are TRBV4-1 and TRBJ2-1; 9 bases line up with TRBD1. V trimming: 2 bases; J trimming: 6 bases; junction bases outside the gene matches: 8. The germline V gene has CDR1 MGHRA and CDR2 YSYEKL. CDR3 length: 16 residues. The CDR3, as DNA: TGCGCCAGCAGCCAATCCCCGGGACAGGGTTTCAATGAGCAGTTCTTC. Translating gives CASSQSPGQGFNEQFF.

This chain connects TRBV4-3 to TRBJ2-7; 7 nucleotides align to TRBD2. CDR1 is LGHNA and CDR2 is YSLEER in the germline V gene. CDR3 length equals 15 residues. V dropped 3 bases and J dropped 4; count of bases not matched to a gene: 9. This CDR3 reads CASSQDPGLRYEQYF. The CDR3 coding sequence is TGCGCCAGCAGCCAGGACCCGGGACTAAGATACGAGCAGTACTTC.

The chain carries TRBV2 and TRBJ2-3; D ambiguous. CDR3 length equals 14 residues. Germline loops: CDR1 SNHLY, CDR2 FYNNEI. V was trimmed by 6 bases and J by 1 base, leaving 11 bases between them. The CDR3 is CASSAGRGTDTQYF. The CDR3 DNA reads as TGTGCCAGCAGCGCAGGAAGGGGCACAGATACGCAGTATTTT.

This chain links TRBV9 with TRBJ2-5, with TRBD2 matching over 12 bases. Trimming at V came to 3 bases and at J to 1 base, leaving 4 bases not matched to a gene. Germline CDR1 is SGDLS and CDR2 is YYNGEE. This CDR3 region has 16 residues. The CDR3 reads CASSARLAGVQETQYF. CDR3 sequence (DNA): TGTGCCAGCAGCGCACGACTAGCGGGGGTCCAAGAGACCCAGTACTTC.

The chain recombines TRBV9 with TRBJ2-2, with D perhaps matching TRBD1 (5 bases). The CDR3 extends over 14 amino acids. Trimming removed 3 bases from V and 1 base from J, with 7 bases in between. CDR1 is SGDLS and CDR2 is YYNGEE in the germline V gene. The CDR3 DNA is TGTGCCAGCAGCGGCGGACAGAACACCGGGGAGCTGTTTTTT. It is translated as CASSGGQNTGELFF.

The chain carries TRBV7-2 and TRBJ2-1, with 9 positions matching TRBD1. The CDR3 extends over 14 amino acids. V lost 3 bases to trimming and J lost 10 bases; unmatched junction nucleotides: 7. CDR1 SGHTA and CDR2 FQGNSA come from the germline V gene. Written as DNA, the CDR3 is TGTGCCAGCAGCTTCGGGACAGGGTTTGGAGAGCAGTTCTTC. It is translated as CASSFGTGFGEQFF.

V and J are TRBV9 and TRBJ1-2; D ambiguous. V was pared by 0 bases and J by 4 bases, with 16 bases between. In germline, CDR1 is SGDLS, CDR2 YYNGEE. This CDR3 contains 16 residues. The CDR3 DNA is TGTGCCAGCAGCGTAGCCCCAGTGGTGACCGTCTATGGCTACACCTTC. Translation: CASSVAPVVTVYGYTF.

This chain connects TRBV30 to TRBJ2-1; 9 bases match TRBD2. The CDR3 is made up of 14 amino acids. Germline lookup yields CDR1 GTSNPN and CDR2 SVGIG (reference sequence). Trimming removed 5 bases from V and 4 bases from J; junction bases left unmatched: 6. In DNA, the CDR3 is TGTGCCTGGGGGACTAGCCATTTTTACAATGAGCAGTTCTTC. It is translated as CAWGTSHFYNEQFF.

The chain is built from TRBV10-3 and TRBJ2-7; TRBD2 aligns across 13 bases. This CDR3 spans 17 amino acids. CDR1 is ENHRY, CDR2 SYGVKD, per germline. The V and J ends lost 4 bases and 5 bases, in that order; junction bases with no gene match: 11. CDR3 nucleotides: TGTGCCATCAGTGCCGTTTGGACTAGCGGGAGATCCCACGAGCAGTACTTC. This codes for CAISAVWTSGRSHEQYF.

This clone was seen more than once but under ten times. The V call is TRBV6-6, the J call TRBJ1-6, with a possible D match to TRBD1 (5 bases). The CDR3 is 13 residues long. Trimming removed 8 bases from V and 13 bases from J, with 18 bases in between. Germline V gene data show CDR1 as MNHNY and CDR2 as SVGAGI (reference sequence). The CDR3 region is CASDPIGDRPLHF. The CDR3 DNA follows: TGTGCCAGCGACCCCATAGGGGATCGCCCCCTCCACTTT.

This clone showed up just a few times. V is TRBV18 and J is TRBJ2-7; D uncertain. The germline gives CDR1 KGHSH, CDR2 LQKENI. The ends were cut back, 5 bases at V and 2 bases at J, with 4 bases in the middle. The CDR3 length is 11 residues. The DNA for the CDR3 is TGTGCCAGCTCAGCCACCTACGAGCAGTACTTC. Protein sequence: CASSATYEQYF.

Concerning this clone: In the same sample, other DNA sequences code for this CDR3. The gene calls are TRBV7-2 and TRBJ1-2; D ambiguous. Trimming took off 2 bases at V and 0 bases at J, with 4 bases between the two ends. Germline V gives CDR1 SGHTA, CDR2 FQGNSA. The CDR3 extends over 13 amino acids. CDR3 sequence (DNA): TGTGCCAGCAGCTTATCCGCTAACTATGGCTACACCTTC. This encodes CASSLSANYGYTF.

The sample holds a few counts of this clone. The rearrangement links TRBV7-2 to TRBJ2-4; TRBD2 matches 8 bases. Looked up from germline, CDR1 is SGHTA and CDR2 is FQGNSA. The junction had 6 bases not matched to a gene; V was cut back by 2 bases and J by 6 bases. The CDR3 runs 15 residues. The CDR3 DNA reads as TGTGCCAGCAGCTTAAGGTTGACTAGCGTAAACATTCAGTACTTC. This sequence encodes CASSLRLTSVNIQYF.

This clone was picked up a small number of times. The chain links TRBV4-1 to TRBJ1-5, with a weak D call TRBD1 (5 bases). CDR1 and CDR2 (germline): MGHRA, YSYEKL. The CDR3 runs 14 residues. Trimming cost V 0 bases and J 9 bases, with 12 bases left between them. The CDR3 bases are TGCGCCAGCAGCCAAGATCGAGTTAGGGGGCCCCAGCATTTT. Translated: CASSQDRVRGPQHF.